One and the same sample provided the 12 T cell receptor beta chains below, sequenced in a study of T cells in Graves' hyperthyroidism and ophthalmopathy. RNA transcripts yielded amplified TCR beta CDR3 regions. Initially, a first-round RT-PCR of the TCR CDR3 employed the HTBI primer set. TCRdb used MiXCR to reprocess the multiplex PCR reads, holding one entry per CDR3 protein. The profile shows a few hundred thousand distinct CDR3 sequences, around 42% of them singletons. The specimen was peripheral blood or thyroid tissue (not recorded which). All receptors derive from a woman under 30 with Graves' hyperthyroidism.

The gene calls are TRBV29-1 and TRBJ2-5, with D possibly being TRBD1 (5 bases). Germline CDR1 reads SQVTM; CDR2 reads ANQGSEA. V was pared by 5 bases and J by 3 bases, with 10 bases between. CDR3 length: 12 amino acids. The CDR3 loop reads CSVRAGKETQYF. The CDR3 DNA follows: TGCAGCGTTAGGGCAGGGAAAGAGACCCAGTACTTC. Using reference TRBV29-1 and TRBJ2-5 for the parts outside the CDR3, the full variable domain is SAVISQKPSRDICQRGTSLTIQCQVDSQVTMMFWYRQQPGQSLTLIATANQGSEATYESGFVIDKFPISRPNLTFSTLTVSNMSPEDSSIYLCSVRAGKETQYFGPGTRLLVL.

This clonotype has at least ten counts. The CDR3 DNA sequence: TGTGCCAGCAGCCGAGACACCTCTGGGGCCAACGTCCTGACTTTC. Translation: CASSRDTSGANVLTF. J is TRBJ2-6 and V is TRBV16; D ambiguous. Trimming stripped 4 bases from V and 0 bases from J, with 7 bases between. The CDR3 is made up of 15 amino acids. The germline CDR1 and CDR2 sequences are KGHSY and FQNENV.

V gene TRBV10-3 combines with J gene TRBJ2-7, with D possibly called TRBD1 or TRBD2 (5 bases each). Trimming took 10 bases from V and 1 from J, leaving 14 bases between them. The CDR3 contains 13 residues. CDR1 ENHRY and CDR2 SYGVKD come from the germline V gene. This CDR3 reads CATSGASSYEQYF. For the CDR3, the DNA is TGTGCCACCTCCGGGGCTTCATCCTACGAGCAGTACTTC.

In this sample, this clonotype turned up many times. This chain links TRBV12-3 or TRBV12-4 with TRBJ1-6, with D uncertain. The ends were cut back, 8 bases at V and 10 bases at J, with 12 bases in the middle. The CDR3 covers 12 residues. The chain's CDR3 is CASREPESPLHF. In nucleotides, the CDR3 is TGTGCCAGCCGCGAACCGGAATCACCCCTCCACTTT.

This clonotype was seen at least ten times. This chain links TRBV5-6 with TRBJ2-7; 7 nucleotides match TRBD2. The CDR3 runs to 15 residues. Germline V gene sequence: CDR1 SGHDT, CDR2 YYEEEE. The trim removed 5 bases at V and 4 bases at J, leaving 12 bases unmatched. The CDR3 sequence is CASSILGQREYEQYF. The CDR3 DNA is TGTGCCAGCAGTATCCTGGGCCAGCGGGAATACGAGCAGTACTTC.

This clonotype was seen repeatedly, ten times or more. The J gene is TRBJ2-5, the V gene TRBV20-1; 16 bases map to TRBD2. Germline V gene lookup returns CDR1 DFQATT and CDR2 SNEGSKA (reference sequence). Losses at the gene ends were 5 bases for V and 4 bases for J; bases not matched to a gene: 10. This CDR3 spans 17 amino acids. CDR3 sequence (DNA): TGCAGTGCTTTGTCCGGGACTAGCGGGAGGGCCCTAGAGACCCAGTACTTC. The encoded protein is CSALSGTSGRALETQYF.

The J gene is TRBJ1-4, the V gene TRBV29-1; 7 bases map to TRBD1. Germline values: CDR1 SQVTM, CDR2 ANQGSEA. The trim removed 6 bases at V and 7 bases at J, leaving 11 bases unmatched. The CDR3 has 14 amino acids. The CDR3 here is CSVNDRANTEKLFF. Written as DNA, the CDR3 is TGCAGCGTCAACGACAGGGCGAACACTGAAAAACTGTTTTTT.

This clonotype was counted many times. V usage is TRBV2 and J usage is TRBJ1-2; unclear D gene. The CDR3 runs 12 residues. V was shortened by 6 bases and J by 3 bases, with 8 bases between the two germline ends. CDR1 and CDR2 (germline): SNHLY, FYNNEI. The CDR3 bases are TGTGCCAGCAGGGTTACAGACTATGGCTACACCTTC. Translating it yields CASRVTDYGYTF.

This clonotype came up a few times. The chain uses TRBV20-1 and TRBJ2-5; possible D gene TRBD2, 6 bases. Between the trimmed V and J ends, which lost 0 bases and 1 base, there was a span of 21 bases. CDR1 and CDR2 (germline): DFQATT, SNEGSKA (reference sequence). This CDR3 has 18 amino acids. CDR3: CSAREDIVGDFFQETQYF. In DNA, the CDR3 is TGCAGTGCTAGAGAGGATATCGTAGGGGACTTTTTCCAAGAGACCCAGTACTTC.

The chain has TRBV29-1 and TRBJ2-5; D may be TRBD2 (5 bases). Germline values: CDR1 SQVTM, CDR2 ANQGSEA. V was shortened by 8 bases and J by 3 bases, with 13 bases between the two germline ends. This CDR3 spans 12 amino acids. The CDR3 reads CSTGAGKETQYF. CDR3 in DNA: TGCAGCACCGGAGCCGGGAAAGAGACCCAGTACTTC.

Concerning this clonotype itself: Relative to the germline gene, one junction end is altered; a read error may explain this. The CDR3, as DNA: TGTGCCAGCACCTTAGGACTAGCGGGAGGGTATTACAATGAGCAGTACTTC. Translating it yields CASTLGLAGGYYNEQYF. The chain has TRBV7-6 and TRBJ2-7; 15 positions agree with TRBD2. CDR1 SGHVS and CDR2 FNYEAQ come from the germline V gene. The CDR3 length is 17 residues.

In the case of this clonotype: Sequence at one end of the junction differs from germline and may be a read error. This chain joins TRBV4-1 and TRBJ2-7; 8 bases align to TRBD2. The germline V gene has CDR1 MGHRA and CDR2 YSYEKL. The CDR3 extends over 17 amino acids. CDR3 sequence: CASSQDQVAGGPYEQYF. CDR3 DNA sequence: TGTGCCAGCAGCCAAGATCAAGTGGCGGGAGGACCCTACGAGCAGTACTTC.